Listed here are 9 T cell receptor beta chains from one sample, sequenced in a study of vaccination effects on CD4 cells after COVID-19 (dated by TCRdb to between 2021 and 2024). In the ViraFEST assay, PBMC were stimulated with viral peptide pools, and antigen-specific CD4+ T cell clonotypes were then identified by expansion using TCR sequencing. After 10 days of culture, CD4+ T cells were isolated with the EasySep CD4+ T cell isolation kit. Convalescent patients had PCR-confirmed SARS-CoV-2 infection between March and December 2020, before Alpha, Beta and Delta variants emerged in the United States. Receptor amplification or capture employed the immunoSEQ multiplex PCR assay. TCRdb limited this immuneACCESS table to in-frame rearrangements with V and J called. A share of clones is missing; checked studies link under half to unresolved V genes, and the rest is unexplained. Recorded for this sample are fewer than 35,000 clones; just over 70% of them occurred a single time. The ten largest clonotypes hold under 35% of the sample.

These TCRs' antigens remain unknown. The starting material was CD4+ T cells from PBMCs cultured with a peptide pool, obtained before COVID-19 vaccination. These receptors were collected from a human donor who had a prior SARS-CoV-2 infection.

This clone was seen a handful of times. The chain links TRBV24-1 to TRBJ2-5; D not certain. The V and J ends lost 1 base and 0 bases respectively, with 17 bases between them. Per germline, CDR1 KGHDR and CDR2 SFDVKD. The CDR3 runs 18 residues. The CDR3 sequence: CATSDFGGEPQDQETQYF. DNA of the CDR3: TGTGCCACCAGTGATTTCGGTGGGGAACCTCAGGACCAAGAGACCCAGTACTTC.

This chain connects TRBV10-3 to TRBJ2-2; D is perhaps TRBD1 or TRBD2 (6 bases each). The V end lost 10 bases, the J end lost 5 bases, and 20 bases lay between the germline ends. Germline V gene sequence: CDR1 ENHRY, CDR2 SYGVKD. The CDR3 consists of 15 residues. The CDR3 region has the DNA TGTGCCAGCTACGGGAGTGGGGGCGTAACCGGGGAGCTGTTTTTT. This sequence encodes CASYGSGGVTGELFF.

This chain joins TRBV5-1 and TRBJ1-1; 11 bases align to TRBD1. Trimming took 5 bases from V and 4 from J; bases not matched to a gene: 4. Germline values: CDR1 SGHRS, CDR2 YFSETQ. There are 14 residues in the CDR3. The CDR3 nucleotides are TGCGCCAGCAGAACCGGGACAGGGGGCACTGAAGCTTTCTTT. It codes for CASRTGTGGTEAFF.

The rearrangement joins TRBV6-6 to TRBJ2-2; 9 bases are a match to TRBD2. Germline assignment: CDR1 MNHNY and CDR2 SVGAGI (reference sequence). There are 17 residues in the CDR3. V shed 6 bases and J 1 base; nucleotides not matched to a gene: 9. CDR3 bases: TGTGCCAGCAGCCGCGGGAGGGGGAGAGGGAACACCGGGGAGCTGTTTTTT. As protein: CASSRGRGRGNTGELFF.

The V call is TRBV30, the J call TRBJ2-1; D remains unclear. Trimming removed 2 bases from V and 2 bases from J, with 7 bases in between. The length of the CDR3 is 13 residues. The germline V gene has CDR1 GTSNPN and CDR2 SVGIG (reference sequence). The CDR3 loop reads CAWSSGTYNEQFF. In nucleotides, the CDR3 is TGTGCCTGGAGTAGTGGGACCTACAATGAGCAGTTCTTC.

This clone was counted only a few times. J is TRBJ1-1 and V is TRBV9; D is unresolved. Trimming cost V 6 bases and J 1 base, with 10 bases left between them. The germline gives CDR1 SGDLS, CDR2 YYNGEE. This CDR3 is built from 13 residues. CDR3 in DNA: TGTGCCAGCAATAACGGTGGGAACACTGAAGCTTTCTTT. This encodes CASNNGGNTEAFF.

The chain is built from TRBV6-6 and TRBJ2-5; D is unclear. The V gene lost 1 base and the J gene lost 6 bases, with 9 bases spanning the gap. Germline V lookup: CDR1 MNHNY, CDR2 SVGAGI (reference sequence). The CDR3 length is 13 residues. Here the CDR3 reads CASSYLLGQTQYF. The CDR3 nucleotides are TGTGCCAGCAGTTACTTGCTCGGACAGACCCAGTACTTC.

The chain joins TRBV12-5 to TRBJ2-6; D unresolved. CDR3 length equals 16 residues. V dropped 2 bases and J dropped 0 bases, with 8 bases sitting between them. Germline-derived CDR1 and CDR2 are LGHNT and FRNRAP. The CDR3 DNA is TGTGCTAGTGGTTTGATTGTAAGCTCTGGGGCCAACGTCCTGACTTTC. Protein: CASGLIVSSGANVLTF. Based on the CDR3 plus reference TRBV12-5 and TRBJ2-6, the full variable domain is DARVTQTPRHKVTEMGQEVTMRCQPILGHNTVFWYRQTMMQGLELLAYFRNRAPLDDSGMPKDRFSAEMPDATLATLKIQPSEPRDSAVYFCASGLIVSSGANVLTFGAGSRLTVL.

The chain uses TRBV11-3 and TRBJ1-1, with TRBD1 matching 8 bases. With 4 bases clipped from V and 3 bases from J, the junction kept 7 bases outside the gene matches. CDR1 is SGHNT, CDR2 YENEEA, per germline. The CDR3 contains 15 residues. CDR3 coding DNA: TGTGCCAGCAGCTCCCAGGGGGCGCTGGACACTGAAGCTTTCTTT. This encodes CASSSQGALDTEAFF.